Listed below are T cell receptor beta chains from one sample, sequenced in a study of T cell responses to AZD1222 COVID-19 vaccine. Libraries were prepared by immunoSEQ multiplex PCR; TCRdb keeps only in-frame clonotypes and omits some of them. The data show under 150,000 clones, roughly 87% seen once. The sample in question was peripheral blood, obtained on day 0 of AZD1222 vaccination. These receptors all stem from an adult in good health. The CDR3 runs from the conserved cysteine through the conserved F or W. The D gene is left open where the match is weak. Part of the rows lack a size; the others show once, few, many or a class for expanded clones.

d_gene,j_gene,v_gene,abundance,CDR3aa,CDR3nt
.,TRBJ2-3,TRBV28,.,CASSSVWGSSTDTQYF,TGTGCCAGCAGTTCCGTTTGGGGGTCTAGCACAGATACGCAGTATTTT
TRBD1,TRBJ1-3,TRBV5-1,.,CASSLAGTGYGNTIYF,TGCGCCAGCAGCCTCGCCGGGACAGGGTATGGAAACACCATATATTTT
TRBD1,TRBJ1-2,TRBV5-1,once,CASSLTTGVYGYTF,TGCGCCAGCAGCTTAACGACAGGGGTCTATGGCTACACCTTC
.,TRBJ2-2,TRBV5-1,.,CASSLPSGTGELFF,TGCGCCAGCAGCTTGCCTTCGGGGACCGGGGAGCTGTTTTTT
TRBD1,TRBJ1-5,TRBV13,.,CASSQTGERAQHF,TGTGCCAGCAGCCAAACAGGGGAGAGGGCCCAGCATTTT
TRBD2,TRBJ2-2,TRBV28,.,CASSRDSGRLLPGELFF,TGTGCCAGCAGCCGAGATAGCGGGAGGCTTCTCCCCGGGGAGCTGTTTTTT
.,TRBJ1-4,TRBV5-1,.,CASSRSGGSWAKEKLFF,TGCGCCAGCAGCCGTTCAGGAGGGTCTTGGGCTAAGGAAAAACTGTTTTTT
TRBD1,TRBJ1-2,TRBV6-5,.,CASSPGGGYGYTF,TGTGCCAGCAGTCCAGGGGGTGGGTATGGCTACACCTTC
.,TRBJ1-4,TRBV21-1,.,CASSKGLGEKLFF,TGTGCCAGCAGCAAGGGCCTGGGAGAAAAACTGTTTTTT
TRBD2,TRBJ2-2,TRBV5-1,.,CASSLVSSGSGELFF,TGCGCCAGCAGCTTGGTGTCTAGCGGGAGCGGGGAGCTGTTTTTT
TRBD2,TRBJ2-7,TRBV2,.,CASKGTSGRDEQYF,TGTGCCAGCAAGGGGACTAGCGGGAGGGACGAGCAGTACTTC
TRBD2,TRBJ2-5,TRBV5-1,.,CASSLASGGQETQYF,TGCGCCAGCAGCTTGGCTAGCGGGGGGCAAGAGACCCAGTACTTC
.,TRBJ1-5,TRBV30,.,CASTEGNQPQHF,TGTGCCTCAACAGAGGGAAATCAGCCCCAGCATTTT
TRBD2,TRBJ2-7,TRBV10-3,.,CAISETTSGSYTYEQYF,TGTGCCATCAGTGAGACGACTAGCGGGAGCTACACCTACGAGCAGTACTTC
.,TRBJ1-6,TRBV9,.,CASSVREVNSPLHF,TGTGCCAGCAGCGTCAGGGAAGTTAATTCACCCCTCCACTTT
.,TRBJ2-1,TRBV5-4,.,CASSPIGGKSLQFF,TGTGCCAGCAGCCCCATTGGAGGGAAGAGCCTCCAGTTCTTC
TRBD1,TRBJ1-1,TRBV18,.,CASSLGQGEAFF,TGTGCCAGCTCACTCGGACAGGGTGAAGCTTTCTTT
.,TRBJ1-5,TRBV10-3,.,CAISEVWQVRDQPQHF,TGTGCCATCAGTGAGGTCTGGCAAGTCAGGGATCAGCCCCAGCATTTT
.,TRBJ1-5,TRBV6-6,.,CASSYGVLYNQPQHF,TGTGCCAGCAGTTACGGGGTGCTCTACAATCAGCCCCAGCATTTT
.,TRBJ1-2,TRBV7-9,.,CASSLTFREGGYVNYGYTF,TGTGCCAGCAGCTTAACCTTCCGGGAAGGGGGGTACGTTAACTATGGCTACACCTTC
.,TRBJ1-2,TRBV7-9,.,CASSLAPQENYGYTF,TGTGCCAGCAGCTTAGCCCCACAGGAAAACTATGGCTACACCTTC
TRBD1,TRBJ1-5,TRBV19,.,CASSPGTERQPQHF,TGTGCCAGTAGCCCAGGGACAGAGCGTCAGCCCCAGCATTTT
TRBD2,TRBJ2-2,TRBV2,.,CASSVLAQNTGELFF,TGTGCCAGCAGTGTACTAGCGCAGAACACCGGGGAGCTGTTTTTT
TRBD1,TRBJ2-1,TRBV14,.,CASSHGQGTYNEQFF,TGTGCCAGCAGCCACGGACAGGGGACCTACAATGAGCAGTTCTTC
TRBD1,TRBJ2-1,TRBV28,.,CASSEGQSNEQFF,TGTGCCAGCAGTGAGGGACAGAGCAATGAGCAGTTCTTC
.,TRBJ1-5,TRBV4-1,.,CASSQDSGFRPQHF,TGCGCCAGCAGCCAAGACTCAGGGTTCCGGCCCCAGCATTTT
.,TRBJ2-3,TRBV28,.,CASSSPHGGTDTQYF,TGTGCCAGCAGTTCCCCCCACGGCGGCACAGATACGCAGTATTTT
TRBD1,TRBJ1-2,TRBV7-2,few,CASSPQGQGEGYTF,TGTGCCAGCAGCCCCCAGGGACAGGGAGAAGGCTACACCTTC
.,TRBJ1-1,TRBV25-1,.,CASSELEGVLANTEAFF,TGTGCCAGCAGTGAACTCGAGGGGGTGCTCGCGAACACTGAAGCTTTCTTT
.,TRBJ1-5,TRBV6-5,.,CASSYSGGQGPQHF,TGTGCCAGCAGTTACTCAGGGGGTCAAGGGCCCCAGCATTTT
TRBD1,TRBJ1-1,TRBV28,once,CASSSGQGDTEAFF,TGTGCCAGCAGTTCGGGACAGGGCGACACTGAAGCTTTCTTT
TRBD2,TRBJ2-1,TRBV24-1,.,CATSDPSGGYNEQFF,TGTGCCACCAGTGACCCTAGCGGGGGTTACAATGAGCAGTTCTTC
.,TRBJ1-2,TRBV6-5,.,CASSYSIRSSYGYTF,TGTGCCAGCAGTTACTCGATTCGGTCCAGCTATGGCTACACCTTC
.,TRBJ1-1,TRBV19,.,CASNPTGRDTEAFF,TGTGCCAGTAATCCGACAGGTAGGGACACTGAAGCTTTCTTT
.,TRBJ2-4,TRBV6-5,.,CASSQGRIQYF,TGTGCCAGCAGCCAGGGTCGCATTCAGTACTTC
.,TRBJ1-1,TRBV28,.,CASSWKNTEAFF,TGTGCCAGCAGTTGGAAGAACACTGAAGCTTTCTTT
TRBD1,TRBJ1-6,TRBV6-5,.,CASSPRTGGGSPLHF,TGTGCCAGCAGTCCCCGGACAGGGGGGGGCTCACCCCTCCACTTT
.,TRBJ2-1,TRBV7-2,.,CASSSTPGTPGEQFF,TGTGCCAGCAGCTCCACCCCAGGGACCCCCGGTGAGCAGTTCTTC
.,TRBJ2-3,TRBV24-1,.,CATSDFGEDTQYF,TGTGCCACCAGTGATTTTGGGGAGGATACGCAGTATTTT
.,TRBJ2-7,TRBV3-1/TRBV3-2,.,CASSPPGSSSYEQYF,TGTGCCAGCAGCCCCCCCGGCAGCAGCTCCTACGAGCAGTACTTC
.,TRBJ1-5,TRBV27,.,CASSPLTNQPQHF,TGTGCCAGCAGTCCACTAACAAATCAGCCCCAGCATTTT
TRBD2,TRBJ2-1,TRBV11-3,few,CASSPGLAGAYNEQFF,TGTGCCAGCAGCCCTGGACTAGCGGGAGCGTACAATGAGCAGTTCTTC
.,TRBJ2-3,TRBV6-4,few,CASSTGTETDTQYF,TGTGCCAGCAGTACCGGGACGGAGACAGATACGCAGTATTTT
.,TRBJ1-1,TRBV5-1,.,CASSLEHNTEAFF,TGCGCCAGCAGCTTGGAACATAACACTGAAGCTTTCTTT